This TCR beta chain is drawn from a study of T-cell reconstitution after alpha-beta-depleted transplantation in children. Study-wide points: Surviving thymic progenitors and recipient T cells were the source of high TCRbeta diversity at day 60 in some patients.

Molecular barcoding with unique molecular identifiers was used for the TCRbeta library. TCRdb fed the PCR reads into MiXCR, producing one record per CDR3 protein. The sample has a few hundred thousand distinct CDR3 sequences; about 26% are singletons. In this sample, this clonotype turned up many times. Its specificity is unknown. Trimming took 3 bases from V and 0 from J; bases not matched to a gene: 7. There are 17 residues in the CDR3. Germline assignment: CDR1 KGHDR and CDR2 SFDVKD. The sequences come from PBMCs, collected before TCRalphabeta/CD19-depleted stem cell transplant. The clonotype originates from a girl aged 2 to 10 with Fanconi anemia, due to receive a stem cell transplant. V gene TRBV24-1 combines with J gene TRBJ2-1; TRBD1 aligns across 7 bases. CDR3 coding DNA: TGTGCCACCAGTGATGCAACAGGGGAAACCTCCTACAATGAGCAGTTCTTC. It yields the protein CATSDATGETSYNEQFF.